Detailed here is one TCR beta chain. As yet, its antigen is unknown. The data originate from a study of response to subunit inactivated influenza vaccine. Using its own MiXCR run on the RT-PCR reads, TCRdb lists one record per CDR3 protein. The repertoire includes 750,000 to 850,000 distinct CDR3 sequences, approximately 17% of them detected once, and roughly a tenth sits in the top ten. Study-level findings and limits: Each seasonal influenza vaccination, the authors suggested, recruits few new T cells.

The sequences come from PBMCs from blood, collected about 5 days after vaccination. The receptor was derived from a man aged 50-59 years who received an inactivated influenza vaccine.

Here the CDR3 DNA reads TGTGCCAGCAGTGAAGGGGACAGTAGCAATCAGCCCCAGCATTTT. It is translated as CASSEGDSSNQPQHF. The chain combines TRBV2 with TRBJ1-5, with 7 positions matching TRBD1. The V gene end was trimmed by 1 base and the J gene end by 0 bases; junction bases not matched to a gene: 0. In germline, CDR1 is SNHLY, CDR2 FYNNEI. The CDR3 length is 15 residues.